This passage covers 30 T cell receptor beta chains from one sample sequenced in a study of blood T cell repertoires in COVID-19. TCRdb's copy holds only in-frame clones and misses some; the assay was immunoSEQ multiplex PCR. The repertoire holds 150,000 or so clones, with 75% to 85% as singletons. Sequenced: peripheral blood. All receptors come from a woman aged 60 to 75 with COVID-19, enrolled during active disease.

The chain links TRBV18 to TRBJ2-1, with TRBD2 matching 8 bases. The V segment lost 6 bases and the J segment 7 bases; nucleotides outside the gene matches: 14. CDR3 size: 16 residues. Germline V gene data show CDR1 as KGHSH and CDR2 as LQKENI. The CDR3 loop is CASSLLISGGENEQFF. The CDR3, as DNA: TGTGCCAGCTCCCTCCTGATATCGGGAGGGGAGAATGAGCAGTTCTTC.

This chain links TRBV5-5 with TRBJ1-1, with D hard to call. The CDR3 spans 16 residues. V dropped 0 bases and J dropped 0 bases, with 12 bases sitting between them. Per germline, CDR1 SGHKS and CDR2 YYEKEE (reference sequence). CDR3 region: CASSLGQFYMNTEAFF. CDR3 nucleotides: TGTGCCAGCAGCTTGGGTCAGTTTTATATGAACACTGAAGCTTTCTTT.

The chain carries TRBV10-1 and TRBJ2-1; 13 bases are a match to TRBD2. In germline, CDR1 is WNHNN, CDR2 SYGVQD (reference sequence). V was clipped by 0 bases and J by 7 bases; unmatched bases: 12. The CDR3 consists of 19 residues. The CDR3 reads CASSESGLAGDAASNEQFF. The DNA for the CDR3 is TGCGCCAGCAGTGAGTCTGGACTAGCGGGAGATGCAGCGAGTAATGAGCAGTTCTTC.

This clone has just a few counts. The chain employs TRBV7-2 and TRBJ2-3; 8 positions match TRBD1. Per the germline V gene, CDR1 is SGHTA and CDR2 is FQGNSA. The CDR3 covers 15 residues. J gave up 1 base and V 6 bases, and 6 bases lay outside the gene matches. The CDR3 protein is CASSPGTGRTDTQYF. The CDR3 DNA follows: TGTGCCAGCAGTCCCGGGACAGGACGCACAGATACGCAGTATTTT.

V and J are TRBV29-1 and TRBJ2-3, with a possible D match to TRBD1 (6 bases). The CDR3 is 15 amino acids. V was cut by 4 bases and J by 2 bases, with 16 bases left in between. CDR1 and CDR2 (germline): SQVTM, ANQGSEA. The CDR3 DNA reads TGCAGCGTTGGGATAGGGGGTCACTTCACAGATACGCAGTATTTT. It is translated as CSVGIGGHFTDTQYF.

This rearrangement joins TRBV5-6 to TRBJ2-2, with 13 bases fitting TRBD2. From germline, CDR1 is SGHDT and CDR2 YYEEEE. The CDR3 consists of 16 residues. V lost 4 bases and J lost 4; bases outside the gene matches: 4. The CDR3 reads CASSPLAGGITGELFF. The DNA of the CDR3 is TGTGCCAGCAGCCCACTAGCGGGAGGGATCACCGGGGAGCTGTTTTTT. Full variable domain (missing parts from reference TRBV5-6 and TRBJ2-2): DAGVTQSPTHLIKTRGQQVTLRCSPKSGHDTVSWYQQALGQGPQFIFQYYEEEERQRGNFPDRFSGHQFPNYSSELNVNALLLGDSALYLCASSPLAGGITGELFFGEGSRLTVL.

This sequence joins TRBV28 and TRBJ1-2, with D possibly being TRBD1 (6 bases). This CDR3 region has 13 residues. Germline CDR1 MDHEN, CDR2 SYDVKM. Trimming shortened V by 7 bases and J by 8 bases, and 17 bases separated the two germline ends. The CDR3 loop is CASTVEQGRGYTF. The CDR3 nucleotides read TGTGCCAGCACCGTAGAACAGGGCCGGGGCTACACCTTC.

V gene TRBV7-8 combines with J gene TRBJ2-1, with a tentative D call TRBD2 (6 bases). The CDR3 extends over 13 amino acids. Trimming removed 1 base at V and 8 bases at J, with 9 bases between. The germline gives CDR1 SGHVS, CDR2 FQNEAQ. The CDR3 sequence is CASSLDRGDEQFF. For the CDR3, the DNA is TGTGCCAGCAGCTTAGATCGCGGGGATGAGCAGTTCTTC.

In its sample, this clone was seen once. The V gene is TRBV7-6, the J gene TRBJ2-5; 8 nucleotides match TRBD1. Germline-derived CDR1 and CDR2 are SGHVS and FNYEAQ. The CDR3 has 17 amino acids. The trim removed 4 bases at V and 11 bases at J, leaving 21 bases unmatched. In DNA form, the CDR3 reads TGTGCCAGCAGCTCGCTTTATATGGGATTGACAGGGGACCCACAGTACTTC. As protein: CASSSLYMGLTGDPQYF. The full variable domain, with the rest looked up from reference TRBV7-6 and TRBJ2-5, is GAGVSQSPRYKVTKRGQDVALRCDPISGHVSLYWYRQALGQGPEFLTYFNYEAQQDKSGLPNDRFSAERPEGSISTLTIQRTEQRDSAMYRCASSSLYMGLTGDPQYFGPGTRLLVL.

This clone was counted between two and nine times. One end of the junction is discordant with germline, which a read error may explain. The V gene is TRBV7-7, the J gene TRBJ2-7; 8 bases line up with TRBD1. CDR1 and CDR2 (germline): SSHAT, FNYEAQ (reference sequence). The CDR3 is 15 residues long. For the CDR3, the DNA is TGTGCTAGCAGCTTCGGTCAGGGGGCTATAGGCGAGCAGTACTTC. It translates to CASSFGQGAIGEQYF.

The chain is built from TRBV6-5 and TRBJ1-2; D remains unclear. Germline V gene sequence: CDR1 MNHEY, CDR2 SVGAGI. The V and J ends lost 6 bases and 1 base respectively, with 6 bases between them. The CDR3 has 12 residues. Here the CDR3 DNA reads TGTGCCAGCAGAGCCAATAACTATGGCTACACCTTC. This gives the protein CASRANNYGYTF.

CDR3 DNA sequence: TGTGCCAGCAGCTCGGAGACCGGGGAGCTGTTTTTT. Translation gives CASSSETGELFF. The chain combines TRBV9 with TRBJ2-2; the D is unclear. The V end lost 4 bases, the J end lost 5 bases, and 6 bases lay between the germline ends. Per germline, CDR1 SGDLS and CDR2 YYNGEE. The CDR3 extends over 12 amino acids.

The chain uses TRBV6-1 and TRBJ2-2; 12 nucleotides line up with TRBD1. This CDR3 comprises 19 residues. Per the germline V gene, CDR1 is MNHNS and CDR2 is SASEGT. J was trimmed by 5 bases and V by 4 bases; bases with no gene match: 14. The CDR3 DNA reads as TGTGCCAGCAGTGCACCTTGGGGACAGGGGGCGCGGACAACCGGGGAGCTGTTTTTT. It specifies CASSAPWGQGARTTGELFF.

DNA of the CDR3: TGTGCCAGCAGTGAAGCGAGACAGGGTTGGTTCGGCTACACCTTC. Translated: CASSEARQGWFGYTF. V gene TRBV2 combines with J gene TRBJ1-2; TRBD1 matches 7 bases. CDR3 length: 15 residues. V gave up 0 bases and J gave up 8 bases; unmatched junction bases: 9. Germline loops: CDR1 SNHLY, CDR2 FYNNEI.

This clone has just a few counts. This chain connects TRBV19 to TRBJ1-2; D unresolved. CDR1 is LNHDA and CDR2 is SQIVND in the germline V gene (reference sequence). The CDR3 contains 15 residues. Between the trimmed V and J ends, which lost 0 bases and 1 base, there was a span of 9 bases. The CDR3 here is CASSIDSTVNYGYTF. Written as DNA, the CDR3 is TGTGCCAGTAGTATAGATTCGACTGTTAACTATGGCTACACCTTC.

This chain joins TRBV20-1 and TRBJ2-3, with D perhaps TRBD1 (6 bases). The CDR3 loop spans 17 amino acids. V shed 3 bases and J shed 1 base, with 20 bases lying between them. From germline, CDR1 is DFQATT and CDR2 SNEGSKA (reference sequence). As DNA, the CDR3 is TGCAGTGCTAGTGTCGCAGGGGCAGGAATTGGCACAGATACGCAGTATTTT. Residues: CSASVAGAGIGTDTQYF.

The rearrangement links TRBV9 to TRBJ1-3, with a tentative D call TRBD1 (5 bases). V was pared by 2 bases and J by 0 bases, with 21 bases between. Germline values: CDR1 SGDLS, CDR2 YYNGEE. The CDR3 loop spans 19 amino acids. For the CDR3, the DNA is TGTGCCAGCAGCGTCGGTGGCTTCGGGGGAAACCCCTCTGGAAACACCATATATTTT. It yields the protein CASSVGGFGGNPSGNTIYF.

The chain recombines TRBV19 with TRBJ1-2; D gene unclear. Trimming removed 3 bases from V and 0 bases from J, with 23 bases in between. CDR1 and CDR2 (germline): LNHDA, SQIVND (reference sequence). This CDR3 spans 19 amino acids. In DNA, the CDR3 is TGTGCCAGTAGTATTTATATTGGGCAGTCAACTTTAGCTAACTATGGCTACACCTTC. This codes for CASSIYIGQSTLANYGYTF.

The CDR3 DNA is TGTGCCAGTAGTAGAGGGCGGGATACCTACGAGCAGTACGTC. It yields the protein CASSRGRDTYEQYV. The J gene is TRBJ2-7, the V gene TRBV19, with D possibly matching TRBD2 (6 bases). This CDR3 has 14 residues. V gave up 4 bases and J gave up 2 bases, with 12 bases separating them. The V gene's germline CDR1 is LNHDA and CDR2 SQIVND (reference sequence).

The chain combines TRBV15 with TRBJ1-3; TRBD1 matches 10 bases. The V and J ends lost 1 base and 3 bases, in that order; junction bases with no gene match: 3. The CDR3 covers 16 residues. CDR1 and CDR2 from the germline V gene are LNHNV and YYDKDF (reference sequence). The CDR3 region is CATSRGQGASGNTIYF. The CDR3 DNA follows: TGTGCCACCAGCAGAGGACAGGGGGCGAGTGGAAACACCATATATTTT. Together with reference TRBV15 and TRBJ1-3, the CDR3 gives the full variable domain: DAMVIQNPRYQVTQFGKPVTLSCSQTLNHNVMYWYQQKSSQAPKLLFHYYDKDFNNEADTPDNFQSRRPNTSFCFLDIRSPGLGDTAMYLCATSRGQGASGNTIYFGEGSWLTVV.

This chain connects TRBV6-5 to TRBJ2-7, with 7 bases fitting TRBD1. The CDR3 totals 13 residues. Germline-derived CDR1 and CDR2 are MNHEY and SVGAGI. V shed 6 bases and J 4 bases; nucleotides not matched to a gene: 6. As DNA, the CDR3 is TGTGCCAGCAGGGGGGACAGAGGATACGAGCAGTACGTC. It specifies CASRGDRGYEQYV.

This clone was counted between two and nine times. The V and J genes are TRBV9 and TRBJ2-5, with TRBD1 as a possible D gene (6 bases). The ends were cut back, 1 base at V and 2 bases at J, with 9 bases in the middle. CDR1 and CDR2 (germline): SGDLS, YYNGEE. The CDR3 sequence is 14 residues long. The CDR3: CASSVRGSQETQYF. As DNA, the CDR3 is TGTGCCAGCAGCGTAAGGGGGAGTCAAGAGACCCAGTACTTC.

The V call is TRBV7-3, the J call TRBJ1-2, with TRBD1 matching 8 bases. Germline V gene sequence: CDR1 SGHTA, CDR2 FQGTGA. The CDR3 consists of 15 residues. V was pared by 5 bases and J by 10 bases, with 15 bases of the junction left unmatched. The CDR3 region has the DNA TGTGCCAGCAGCGCACAGGGGGGACCTTTATTCCCCTACACCTTC. Translation gives CASSAQGGPLFPYTF.

This clone was seen only a few times. This chain links TRBV2 with TRBJ1-1; D call uncertain. Germline CDR1 SNHLY, CDR2 FYNNEI. Trimming took off 4 bases at V and 5 bases at J, with 14 bases between the two ends. CDR3 length equals 14 residues. CDR3 in amino acids: CASSGWRVGTEAFF. The CDR3 DNA sequence: TGTGCCAGCAGTGGTTGGAGGGTGGGAACTGAAGCTTTCTTT.

This clone appeared many times. V and J are TRBV18 and TRBJ2-3; D may be TRBD2 (5 bases). The ends were cut back, 4 bases at V and 2 bases at J, with 13 bases in the middle. This CDR3 comprises 15 residues. The V gene's germline CDR1 is KGHSH and CDR2 LQKENI. DNA of the CDR3: TGTGCCAGCTCACGGTATGGAGGTCCCACAGATACGCAGTATTTT. This codes for CASSRYGGPTDTQYF.

V is TRBV25-1 and J is TRBJ1-2, with a tentative D call TRBD1 (5 bases). Trimming removed 2 bases at V and 3 bases at J, with 10 bases between. Germline V lookup: CDR1 MGHDK, CDR2 SYGVNS. CDR3 length: 14 amino acids. CDR3 loop: CASSEMGGDYGYTF. The CDR3 nucleotides are TGTGCCAGCAGTGAAATGGGAGGGGACTATGGCTACACCTTC.

The rearrangement joins TRBV19 to TRBJ2-1, with D possibly TRBD2 on 6 matching bases. This CDR3 has 15 amino acids. Trimming pared 4 bases from V and 6 bases from J, leaving 16 bases between. CDR1 is LNHDA, CDR2 SQIVND, per germline (reference sequence). CDR3 DNA: TGTGCCAGTAGTACTCACTCCGGGACTGGCAATGAGCAGTTCTTC. Its protein product is CASSTHSGTGNEQFF.

In its sample, this clone is medium-sized. The CDR3 reads CASSPPGGSKYNEQFF. The CDR3 DNA sequence: TGTGCCAGCAGCCCCCCGGGGGGGTCAAAGTACAATGAGCAGTTCTTC. The chain links TRBV7-9 to TRBJ2-1, with 8 bases lining up with TRBD2. The CDR3 is 16 residues long. V lost 5 bases, J lost 4 bases, and 10 bases stayed unmatched. Germline V gene lookup returns CDR1 SEHNR and CDR2 FQNEAQ (reference sequence).

This clone has ten or more counts. V and J are TRBV7-9 and TRBJ1-2; 9 bases line up with TRBD1. The CDR3 runs 15 residues. V lost 5 bases, J lost 3 bases, and 7 bases stayed unmatched. Germline-derived CDR1 and CDR2 are SEHNR and FQNEAQ (reference sequence). The CDR3 DNA reads as TGTGCCAGCAGCCCCCCGGGACAGGGATACTATGGCTACACCTTC. It codes for CASSPPGQGYYGYTF.

This clone was counted between two and nine times. This sequence joins TRBV9 and TRBJ1-1; 7 bases match TRBD1. J lost 2 bases, V lost 3 bases, and 7 bases had no gene match. Germline CDR1 SGDLS, CDR2 YYNGEE. This CDR3 is built from 15 residues. This CDR3 is CASSARTGVNTEAFF. The CDR3 DNA sequence: TGTGCCAGCAGCGCCCGAACAGGGGTCAACACTGAAGCTTTCTTT.